Shown below are 14 T cell receptor beta chains from a single sample sequenced in a study of blood T cell repertoires in COVID-19. Repertoires were generated with immunoSEQ multiplex PCR, while TCRdb's copy carries only in-frame clones and drops some. In the table there are 110,000 to 150,000 clones, about 88% of which are singletons. Sequenced: peripheral blood. These receptors originate from a human donor in a cohort sampled during active COVID-19.

CDR3 sequence (DNA): TGCGCCAGCAGCCAGGAGGGGATGAACACTGAAGCTTTCTTT. Translating it yields CASSQEGMNTEAFF. V gene TRBV4-1 combines with J gene TRBJ1-1, with D tentatively TRBD1 (5 bases). The V and J ends lost 3 bases and 0 bases respectively, with 8 bases between them. Germline CDR1 reads MGHRA; CDR2 reads YSYEKL. This CDR3 has 14 residues.

The chain carries TRBV18 and TRBJ1-4, with 11 bases aligning to TRBD1. The CDR3 has 14 residues. Germline loops: CDR1 KGHSH, CDR2 LQKENI. The ends lost 6 bases at V and 8 bases at J; junction bases unmatched: 5. The CDR3 reads CASSGQGVNEKLFF. DNA for the CDR3: TGTGCCAGCTCGGGACAGGGGGTGAACGAAAAACTGTTTTTT.

The chain employs TRBV19 and TRBJ2-7; possible D gene TRBD1, 6 bases. The CDR3 is 15 amino acids. Trimming left V 9 bases short and J 0 bases short, with 18 bases between. Germline CDR1 and CDR2: LNHDA and SQIVND (reference sequence). The DNA of the CDR3 is TGTGCCAGCTCCCCCCTGGGCAGGGGCTCCTACGAGCAGTACTTC. This encodes CASSPLGRGSYEQYF. Based on the CDR3 plus reference TRBV19 and TRBJ2-7, the full variable domain is DGGITQSPKYLFRKEGQNVTLSCEQNLNHDAMYWYRQDPGQGLRLIYYSQIVNDFQKGDIAEGYSVSREKKESFPLTVTSAQKNPTAFYLCASSPLGRGSYEQYFGPGTRLTVT.

V is TRBV19 and J is TRBJ2-3; 7 bases match TRBD1. The CDR3 length is 15 residues. The germline gives CDR1 LNHDA, CDR2 SQIVND (reference sequence). V was pared by 5 bases and J by 4 bases, with 9 bases of the junction left unmatched. Written as DNA, the CDR3 is TGTGCCAGTAGTCTCCGGCAGGGGGATTCAGATACGCAGTATTTT. It is translated as CASSLRQGDSDTQYF.

The chain has TRBV3-1 (or the pseudogene TRBV3-2) and TRBJ2-5; D not resolved. Germline V gene data show CDR1 as LGHDT and CDR2 as YNNKEL (reference sequence). The CDR3 loop spans 13 amino acids. Trimming cost V 3 bases and J 4 bases, with 9 bases left between them. Here the CDR3 reads CASSHSSGETQYF. The CDR3 region has the DNA TGTGCCAGCAGCCACTCTTCGGGAGAGACCCAGTACTTC.

This chain uses TRBV9 with TRBJ1-2, with D perhaps TRBD1 (6 bases). CDR1 and CDR2 (germline): SGDLS, YYNGEE. V dropped 4 bases and J dropped 8 bases, with 18 bases sitting between them. The CDR3 length is 14 residues. As DNA, the CDR3 is TGTGCCAGCAGCCCGAGAACAGGGTCCCAGGGCTACACCTTC. This codes for CASSPRTGSQGYTF.

The CDR3 loop reads CASSTGSSSYEQYF. DNA for the CDR3: TGTGCCAGCAGTACAGGGAGTAGCTCCTACGAGCAGTACTTC. This chain uses TRBV2 with TRBJ2-7; a weak D match, TRBD1 (6 bases). Trimming removed 5 bases at V and 0 bases at J, with 11 bases between. CDR1 SNHLY and CDR2 FYNNEI come from the germline V gene. The length of the CDR3 is 14 residues.

The CDR3 protein is CASSDRYEQYF. The CDR3 nucleotides read TGTGCCAGCAGTGACCGTTACGAGCAGTACTTC. The chain uses TRBV2 and TRBJ2-7; D gene uncertain. Trimming stripped 3 bases from V and 4 bases from J, with 4 bases between. The CDR3 runs 11 residues. Per the germline V gene, CDR1 is SNHLY and CDR2 is FYNNEI. The entire variable domain, with the rest obtained from reference TRBV2 and TRBJ2-7, is as follows: EPEVTQTPSHQVTQMGQEVILRCVPISNHLYFYWYRQILGQKVEFLVSFYNNEISEKSEIFDDQFSVERPDGSNFTLKIRSTKLEDSAMYFCASSDRYEQYFGPGTRLTVT.

This sequence joins TRBV5-6 and TRBJ2-7; TRBD2 is a possible D gene (5 bases). Germline lookup yields CDR1 SGHDT and CDR2 YYEEEE. V shed 4 bases and J shed 2 bases, with 16 bases lying between them. This CDR3 has 15 residues. The CDR3 reads CASSLGYGGAYEQYF. The CDR3 nucleotides read TGTGCCAGCAGCCTGGGGTACGGAGGAGCCTACGAGCAGTACTTC.

The chain recombines TRBV5-1 with TRBJ2-3, with D possibly being TRBD1 (6 bases). The V end was cut by 5 bases, the J end by 0 bases, with 16 bases between. The CDR3 has 16 residues. CDR1 and CDR2 (germline): SGHRS, YFSETQ. CDR3 loop: CASSYQQGHSTDTQYF. The CDR3 DNA is TGCGCCAGCAGTTACCAACAGGGACATAGCACAGATACGCAGTATTTT.

This clone was counted a single time. V usage is TRBV5-1 and J usage is TRBJ2-1; 7 bases agree with TRBD2. The CDR3 has 14 amino acids. CDR1 is SGHRS, CDR2 YFSETQ, per germline. V lost 0 bases, J lost 7 bases, and 4 bases stayed unmatched. The CDR3 loop is CASSLDGAGNEQFF. The CDR3, as DNA: TGCGCCAGCAGCTTGGACGGAGCGGGGAATGAGCAGTTCTTC.

V and J are TRBV4-1 and TRBJ2-5, with D tentatively TRBD1 (9 bases). The CDR3 covers 15 residues. Trimming removed 6 bases at V and 1 base at J, with 15 bases between. The V gene's germline CDR1 is MGHRA and CDR2 YSYEKL. The CDR3: CASSSGTGTQETQYF. CDR3 nucleotide sequence: TGCGCCAGCAGTAGCGGGACAGGGACCCAAGAGACCCAGTACTTC.

This chain uses TRBV14 with TRBJ2-5; TRBD2 might be the D (6 bases). CDR1 is SGHDN, CDR2 FVKESK, per germline. The CDR3 is 13 amino acids. Trimming removed 4 bases at V and 4 bases at J, with 10 bases between. The CDR3 bases are TGTGCCAGCAGCCCCCAACTAGCAGAGACCCAGTACTTC. Encoded protein: CASSPQLAETQYF. The variable domain in full, with the rest retrieved from reference TRBV14 and TRBJ2-5, is EAGVTQFPSHSVIEKGQTVTLRCDPISGHDNLYWYRRVMGKEIKFLLHFVKESKQDESGMPNNRFLAERTGGTYSTLKVQPAELEDSGVYFCASSPQLAETQYFGPGTRLLVL.

J is TRBJ2-1 and V is TRBV5-1; 10 bases align to TRBD2. Germline CDR1 and CDR2: SGHRS and YFSETQ. V gave up 6 bases and J gave up 4 bases; unmatched junction bases: 1. This CDR3 spans 13 amino acids. As DNA, the CDR3 is TGCGCCAGCATGACTAGCGGGTACAATGAGCAGTTCTTC. Its protein product is CASMTSGYNEQFF.